Described below is a single TCR beta chain sequence and its context. These data are taken from a study of CD8 T cells in Susac syndrome. Reverse transcription of about 0.5 to 1 ug RNA was carried out with random hexamers. TCRdb used MiXCR to reprocess the immunoSEQ multiplex PCR reads, holding one entry per CDR3 protein. The profile shows just over 300,000 distinct CDR3 sequences, under 95% of them singletons. This CDR3 comprises 15 residues. V was trimmed by 3 bases and J by 2 bases, leaving 11 bases between them. The V gene's germline CDR1 is KGHDR and CDR2 SFDVKD. The CD8+ and CD4+ T cells were isolated magnetically using a negative isolation approach, whereas the TEMRA cells were enriched by FACS.

The V gene is TRBV24-1, the J gene TRBJ2-3; no definite D call. The TCR comes from a human donor with multiple sclerosis. Sequenced sample: CD4+ T cells from PBMCs. For the CDR3, the DNA is TGTGCCACCAGTGATCCCGGCCGGGTCACAGATACGCAGTATTTT. Its translation is CATSDPGRVTDTQYF.